The present entry profiles one TCR beta chain with its context. Antigen unknown. The assay used deep level. Several immunoSEQ plates held equal portions of the genomic DNA taken from each subset. In the sorted-subset replicate PCRs, 150 to 200 ng DNA, 25,000 to 30,000 T cell genomes, was used. The method was immunoSEQ multiplex PCR; TCRdb's version includes in-frame clones alone and lacks a portion of them. This sample carries 2 million to 2.5 million clones, 90% to 96% of them seen once, and the ten largest clones take 0.1% to 0.15%. Germline CDR1 SEHNR, CDR2 FQNEAQ (reference sequence). The CDR3 runs 16 residues. The V gene end was trimmed by 4 bases and the J gene end by 6 bases; junction bases not matched to a gene: 8. The sample comes from a study of shared clonotypes between healthy human individuals. Study results and limitations: Represented diversity (both genetic and exposure-history) was limited by the small number of donors.

The chain has TRBV7-9 and TRBJ2-1; 11 bases agree with TRBD1. The receptor's source is a man younger than 35 in good health. Specimen: naive CD4+ T cells sorted from blood. Documented subset: CD45RA+ positively selected. CDR3 sequence: CASSSSGQGDINEQFF. The CDR3 nucleotides are TGTGCCAGCAGCTCCTCGGGACAGGGGGATATCAATGAGCAGTTCTTC. The entire variable domain, with the rest obtained from reference TRBV7-9 and TRBJ2-1, is as follows: DTGVSQNPRHKITKRGQNVTFRCDPISEHNRLYWYRQTLGQGPEFLTYFQNEAQLEKSRLLSDRFSAERPKGSFSTLEIQRTEQGDSAMYLCASSSSGQGDINEQFFGPGTRLTVL.